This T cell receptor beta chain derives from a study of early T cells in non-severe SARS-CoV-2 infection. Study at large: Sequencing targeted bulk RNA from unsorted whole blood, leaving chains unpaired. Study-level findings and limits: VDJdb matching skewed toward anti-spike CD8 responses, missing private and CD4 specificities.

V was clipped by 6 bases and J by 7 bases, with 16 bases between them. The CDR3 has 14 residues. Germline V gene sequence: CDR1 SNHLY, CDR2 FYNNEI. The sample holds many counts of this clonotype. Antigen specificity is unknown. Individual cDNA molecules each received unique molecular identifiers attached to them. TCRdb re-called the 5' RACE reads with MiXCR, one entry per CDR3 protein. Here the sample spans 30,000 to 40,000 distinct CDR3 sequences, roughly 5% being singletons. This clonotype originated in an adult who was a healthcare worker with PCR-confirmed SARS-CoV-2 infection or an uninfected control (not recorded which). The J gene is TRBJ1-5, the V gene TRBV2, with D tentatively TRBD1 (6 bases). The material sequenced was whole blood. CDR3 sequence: CASRAQGIGQPQHF. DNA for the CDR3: TGTGCCAGCAGGGCACAGGGAATAGGCCAGCCCCAGCATTTT.